The 15 T cell receptor beta chains below come from one sample, sequenced in a study of blood T cells in healthy people across ages. Combining a sample-barcoded 5' primer with a J-beta primer mix, a second PCR ran for 7 to 11 cycles. Using its own MiXCR run on the 5' RACE reads, TCRdb lists one record per CDR3 protein. Of roughly 1,800,000 distinct CDR3 sequences in the sample, approximately 50% are singletons; the top ten hold approximately 2.1%. What was sequenced was blood. Receptors were obtained from a woman in her forties in good health.

The chain carries TRBV20-1 and TRBJ1-4; D not resolved. V was trimmed by 5 bases and J by 2 bases, leaving 18 bases between them. This CDR3 contains 16 residues. In germline, CDR1 is DFQATT, CDR2 SNEGSKA (reference sequence). Here the CDR3 reads CSAFLPWEATNEKLFF. The CDR3 bases are TGCAGTGCTTTTCTACCATGGGAAGCCACTAATGAAAAACTGTTTTTT.

This clonotype was found once. J is TRBJ2-1 and V is TRBV4-3; the D gene is possibly TRBD2 (5 bases). In germline, CDR1 is LGHNA, CDR2 YSLEER. V shed 0 bases and J shed 4 bases, with 13 bases lying between them. The CDR3 covers 16 residues. In DNA, the CDR3 is TGCGCCAGCAGCCAAGAAGGAACACGGACTTACAATGAGCAGTTCTTC. This gives the protein CASSQEGTRTYNEQFF.

This CDR3 is CASSEDRTGAKTGYTF. CDR3 DNA: TGCGCCAGCAGTGAGGATCGGACAGGGGCAAAGACTGGCTACACCTTC. V is TRBV10-2 and J is TRBJ1-2; 9 bases map to TRBD1. The CDR3 runs 16 residues. The germline V gene encodes CDR1 WSHSY and CDR2 SAAADI. The V segment lost 2 bases and the J segment 7 bases; nucleotides outside the gene matches: 11.

The rearrangement uses TRBV29-1 and TRBJ1-2; D remains unclear. V lost 0 bases to trimming and J lost 3 bases, with 11 bases between them. CDR3 length: 14 amino acids. From germline, CDR1 is SQVTM and CDR2 ANQGSEA. The CDR3 sequence: CSVEDRGEDYGYTF. CDR3 in DNA: TGCAGCGTTGAAGATCGCGGGGAGGACTATGGCTACACCTTC. Supplemented by reference TRBV29-1 and TRBJ1-2, the full variable domain reads SAVISQKPSRDICQRGTSLTIQCQVDSQVTMMFWYRQQPGQSLTLIATANQGSEATYESGFVIDKFPISRPNLTFSTLTVSNMSPEDSSIYLCSVEDRGEDYGYTFGSGTRLTVV.

This clonotype appeared a few times. V and J are TRBV28 and TRBJ1-5, with D perhaps matching TRBD1 (5 bases). With 5 bases removed from V and 1 base from J, the gap between germline ends came to 12 bases. The CDR3 totals 15 residues. Germline loops: CDR1 MDHEN, CDR2 SYDVKM. The CDR3: CASSGVGTSNQPQHF. The CDR3 nucleotides read TGTGCCAGCAGTGGAGTGGGGACGAGCAATCAGCCCCAGCATTTT.

There are a few counts of this clonotype. The rearrangement joins TRBV3-1 to TRBJ1-2; D remains ambiguous. CDR1 LGHDT and CDR2 YNNKEL come from the germline V gene (reference sequence). Trimming took off 2 bases at V and 2 bases at J, with 12 bases between the two ends. The CDR3 sequence is 15 residues long. The CDR3 loop is CASSQRTPLNYGYTF. The CDR3 DNA is TGTGCCAGCAGCCAAAGGACTCCTTTAAACTATGGCTACACCTTC.

The V call is TRBV20-1, the J call TRBJ2-2; 7 bases match TRBD2. V shed 6 bases, J shed 4 bases, and the junction held 5 bases outside the gene matches. CDR3 length equals 13 residues. Germline loops: CDR1 DFQATT, CDR2 SNEGSKA (reference sequence). CDR3 nucleotide sequence: TGCAGTGCAAGGGGACTATTCACCGGGGAGCTGTTTTTT. Translation: CSARGLFTGELFF.

This clonotype was picked up a small number of times. This sequence joins TRBV25-1 and TRBJ2-3; no reliable D call. Germline V gene data show CDR1 as MGHDK and CDR2 as SYGVNS. The CDR3 consists of 13 residues. V was cut by 3 bases and J by 2 bases, with 6 bases left in between. CDR3 protein: CASSEHATDTQYF. Written as DNA, the CDR3 is TGTGCCAGCAGTGAGCATGCCACAGATACGCAGTATTTT.

The chain has TRBV24-1 and TRBJ2-3; the match to TRBD2 covers 9 bases. This CDR3 contains 15 residues. With 7 bases clipped from V and 5 bases from J, the junction kept 9 bases outside the gene matches. Per germline, CDR1 KGHDR and CDR2 SFDVKD. CDR3 DNA sequence: TGTGCCACCAGCTTGGCCGGGACTAGCTTAGATACGCAGTATTTT. Its translation is CATSLAGTSLDTQYF.

The genes are TRBV9 and TRBJ2-1, with TRBD2 identical over 12 bases. The CDR3 spans 16 residues. V trimming: 2 bases; J trimming: 4 bases; junction bases outside the gene matches: 4. Germline CDR1 is SGDLS and CDR2 is YYNGEE. The CDR3 spells CASSVASGGAYNEQFF. In nucleotides, the CDR3 is TGTGCCAGCAGCGTGGCTAGCGGGGGGGCGTACAATGAGCAGTTCTTC.

The chain employs TRBV20-1 and TRBJ2-5, with 11 bases lining up with TRBD2. V shed 6 bases and J 1 base; nucleotides not matched to a gene: 10. Germline assignment: CDR1 DFQATT and CDR2 SNEGSKA (reference sequence). This CDR3 has 16 amino acids. CDR3 sequence: CSATSTSGGSQETQYF. In nucleotides, the CDR3 is TGCAGTGCCACCAGTACTAGCGGGGGAAGCCAAGAGACCCAGTACTTC.

The chain carries TRBV27 and TRBJ2-3, with TRBD2 identical over 11 bases. The CDR3 is 18 residues long. In germline, CDR1 is MNHEY, CDR2 SMNVEV (reference sequence). V was clipped by 0 bases and J by 2 bases; unmatched bases: 7. The CDR3 bases are TGTGCCAGCAGTTTATCTCCCCGACTAGCGGGATACACAGATACGCAGTATTTT. This sequence encodes CASSLSPRLAGYTDTQYF.

This chain connects TRBV25-1 to TRBJ2-1; 7 nucleotides align to TRBD2. V shed 1 base and J 9 bases; nucleotides not matched to a gene: 9. Germline lookup yields CDR1 MGHDK and CDR2 SYGVNS. The CDR3 contains 15 residues. The CDR3 sequence: CASSESAGAGSEQFF. CDR3 sequence (DNA): TGTGCCAGCAGTGAATCCGCGGGAGCGGGGTCTGAGCAGTTCTTC.

J is TRBJ2-6 and V is TRBV18; 10 positions match TRBD1. Trimming removed 2 bases from V and 0 bases from J; junction bases left unmatched: 4. Germline V gene data show CDR1 as KGHSH and CDR2 as LQKENI. CDR3 size: 18 residues. CDR3 sequence (DNA): TGTGCCAGCTCACCATTAGGACAGGGGGGCTCTGGGGCCAACGTCCTGACTTTC. This translates into CASSPLGQGGSGANVLTF.

This sequence joins TRBV3-1 and TRBJ1-2; D perhaps matches TRBD1 (6 bases). Trimming pared 4 bases from V and 8 bases from J, leaving 17 bases between. CDR1 and CDR2 (germline): LGHDT, YNNKEL (reference sequence). This CDR3 has 14 residues. CDR3 sequence: CASSPRQVRQGYTF. In DNA, the CDR3 is TGTGCCAGCAGCCCAAGACAGGTACGCCAAGGCTACACCTTC.